A single T cell receptor (beta chain) is shown here with its context. The data are from a study of blood T cell repertoires in COVID-19. The CDR3 loop spans 14 amino acids. The germline V and J ends were trimmed by 2 bases and 7 bases, with 11 bases remaining between them. Germline lookup yields CDR1 SEHNR and CDR2 FQNEAQ (reference sequence). The method was immunoSEQ multiplex PCR; TCRdb's version includes in-frame clones alone and lacks a portion of them. The data show approximately 130,000 clones, with roughly 72% seen just once and roughly a tenth held by the top ten. The sample taken for sequencing was peripheral blood. V usage is TRBV7-9 and J usage is TRBJ1-4; D perhaps matches TRBD1 (6 bases). The origin of this receptor is a human donor in a cohort sampled during active COVID-19. The CDR3 region is CASSLQSRGEKLFF. The CDR3 nucleotides read TGTGCCAGCAGCTTACAGAGCAGGGGTGAAAAACTGTTTTTT. Supplemented by reference TRBV7-9 and TRBJ1-4, the full variable domain reads DTGVSQNPRHKITKRGQNVTFRCDPISEHNRLYWYRQTLGQGPEFLTYFQNEAQLEKSRLLSDRFSAERPKGSFSTLEIQRTEQGDSAMYLCASSLQSRGEKLFFGSGTQLSVL.